The table lists the clone carrying this T cell receptor (beta chain) with many counts. As yet, its antigen is unknown. This specimen comes from a study of metastatic and nonmetastatic thyroid tumors. TCRdb re-called the PCR reads with MiXCR. Among 50,000 or so clones, more than 15% were seen once, and the ten largest hold 2.5% to 3.5%. Ahead of thyroid surgery, no patient had received treatment of any kind. Per the germline V gene, CDR1 is SNHLY and CDR2 is FYNNEI. This CDR3 region has 15 residues. Germline trimming cut 3 bases from V and 3 bases from J; bases unmatched to any gene: 5. Overall study findings and caveats: Across blood and tumor, TCR beta diversity in malignant thyroid tumors was reportedly significantly higher than in benign nodules.

The J gene is TRBJ2-7, the V gene TRBV2; the match to TRBD2 covers 10 bases. Sequenced: blood. This sequence was found in a female donor with papillary thyroid cancer or a benign thyroid nodule (not recorded which). Some clones in this sample may be carry-over from other donors' samples. Here the CDR3 DNA reads TGTGCCAGCAGTGAGAGGCGGACTAGCGGCTACGAGCAGTACTTC. Translating gives CASSERRTSGYEQYF. The full variable domain, in which reference TRBV2 and TRBJ2-7 provide the parts outside the CDR3, is EPEVTQTPSHQVTQMGQEVILRCVPISNHLYFYWYRQILGQKVEFLVSFYNNEISEKSEIFDDQFSVERPDGSNFTLKIRSTKLEDSAMYFCASSERRTSGYEQYFGPGTRLTVT.